The 19 T cell receptor beta chains below all came from one sample that was sequenced in a study of memory CD4+ T cells and cytomegalovirus serostatus. Sequencing was performed with immunoSEQ multiplex PCR; in TCRdb, only in-frame clones are kept and a portion is missing. Of over 75,000 clones listed, 75% to 85% are singletons. The sort gate was single viable CD3+CD4+CD8-CD45RO+ cells for memory CD4+ T cells. The specimen sequenced was memory CD4+ T cells from blood. These receptors were taken from an adult in good health and CMV-seropositive.

The chain joins TRBV11-3 to TRBJ2-1; D may be TRBD1 or TRBD2 (7 bases each). The germline V gene has CDR1 SGHNT and CDR2 YENEEA. CDR3 length: 14 residues. V was pared by 5 bases and J by 5 bases, with 13 bases between. The CDR3 spells CASSQGGDNNEQFF. Written as DNA, the CDR3 is TGTGCCAGCAGCCAGGGGGGGGACAACAATGAGCAGTTCTTC.

The V call is TRBV5-8, the J call TRBJ1-1; maybe TRBD1 (5 bases). The V gene lost 4 bases and the J gene lost 4 bases, with 17 bases spanning the gap. Germline CDR1 reads SGHTS; CDR2 reads YDEGEE. The CDR3 extends over 15 amino acids. CDR3 DNA: TGTGCCAGCAGCAGGGACTCAAATGAGGGCACTGAAGCTTTCTTT. Translation gives CASSRDSNEGTEAFF.

This chain connects TRBV28 to TRBJ2-3; either TRBD1 or TRBD2 may fit D (5 bases each). Germline lookup yields CDR1 MDHEN and CDR2 SYDVKM. V lost 3 bases to trimming and J lost 1 base, with 11 bases between them. The CDR3 runs 15 residues. In nucleotides, the CDR3 is TGTGCCAGCAGTTTGTGGCAGGGAGGCACAGATACGCAGTATTTT. The encoded protein is CASSLWQGGTDTQYF.

This clone was found once. The rearrangement joins TRBV7-9 to TRBJ2-7; TRBD2 is a possible D gene (6 bases). CDR3 length equals 13 residues. The germline V gene encodes CDR1 SEHNR and CDR2 FQNEAQ (reference sequence). Trimming shortened V by 5 bases and J by 2 bases, and 10 bases separated the two germline ends. The CDR3 DNA sequence: TGTGCCAGCAGCGGGGGACTTACCTACGAGCAGTACTTC. Translating it yields CASSGGLTYEQYF.

The rearrangement joins TRBV10-3 to TRBJ1-1; tentatively, D is TRBD1 (5 bases). CDR1 and CDR2 from the germline V gene are ENHRY and SYGVKD. CDR3 length: 13 amino acids. Trimming removed 7 bases at V and 1 base at J, with 10 bases between. For the CDR3, the DNA is TGTGCCATCACCAGGGCCCGGAACACTGAAGCTTTCTTT. Translation: CAITRARNTEAFF.

J is TRBJ1-1 and V is TRBV19; the match to TRBD1 covers 7 bases. Germline values: CDR1 LNHDA, CDR2 SQIVND (reference sequence). The CDR3 totals 15 residues. With V trimmed by 4 bases and J by 1 base, 6 bases remained unmatched. The CDR3 spells CASSNPRGRNTEAFF. CDR3 nucleotide sequence: TGTGCCAGTAGTAATCCCAGGGGGAGGAACACTGAAGCTTTCTTT.

The J gene is TRBJ2-3, the V gene TRBV5-6; D could derive from TRBD1 or TRBD2 (5 bases each). This CDR3 has 16 amino acids. Trimming removed 0 bases at V and 0 bases at J, with 11 bases between. Germline V gives CDR1 SGHDT, CDR2 YYEEEE. For the CDR3, the DNA is TGTGCCAGCAGCTTGGGGGGGAGTCTAAGCACAGATACGCAGTATTTT. Its protein is CASSLGGSLSTDTQYF.

This clone was counted only a few times. This sequence joins TRBV5-4 and TRBJ1-1; tentative D call: TRBD1 (5 bases). V was trimmed by 2 bases and J by 1 base, leaving 9 bases between them. Germline CDR1 and CDR2: SGHNT and YYREEE (reference sequence). The CDR3 has 14 amino acids. The CDR3 is CASSFGATNTEAFF. The DNA of the CDR3 is TGTGCCAGCAGCTTTGGGGCCACGAACACTGAAGCTTTCTTT. Combining the CDR3 with reference TRBV5-4 and TRBJ1-1 gives the whole variable domain ETGVTQSPTHLIKTRGQQVTLRCSSQSGHNTVSWYQQALGQGPQFIFQYYREEENGRGNFPPRFSGLQFPNYSSELNVNALELDDSALYLCASSFGATNTEAFFGQGTRLTVV.

This clone was seen only a few times. The V and J genes are TRBV2 and TRBJ2-2; D remains ambiguous. The CDR3 totals 13 residues. Germline values: CDR1 SNHLY, CDR2 FYNNEI. Trimming left V 6 bases short and J 6 bases short, with 11 bases between. The DNA of the CDR3 is TGTGCCAGCAGAGATCATCCAGCCGGGGAGCTGTTTTTT. Translated: CASRDHPAGELFF.

The chain carries TRBV4-2 and TRBJ2-5; unclear D gene. V lost 0 bases and J lost 5, with 10 bases in between. The CDR3 extends over 14 amino acids. CDR1 and CDR2 from the germline V gene are LGHNA and YNFKEQ. CDR3 sequence (DNA): TGTGCCAGCAGCCAAGATCCGGGTGTGGAGACCCAGTACTTC. Residues: CASSQDPGVETQYF.

The gene calls are TRBV4-2 and TRBJ2-1; TRBD2 agrees at 10 bases. This CDR3 has 18 amino acids. Losses at the gene ends were 0 bases for V and 8 bases for J; bases not matched to a gene: 13. The V gene's germline CDR1 is LGHNA and CDR2 YNFKEQ. The DNA of the CDR3 is TGTGCCAGCAGCCAAGATAGGGTAGCGGGAGGCCGAGGCCATGAGCAGTTCTTC. Amino acids: CASSQDRVAGGRGHEQFF.

The CDR3 region has the DNA TGTGCCAGCAGTTTTCGCCCGGCGCAAGAGCAGTACTTC. Its translation is CASSFRPAQEQYF. This chain links TRBV6-6 with TRBJ2-7; D remains unclear. V lost 4 bases, J lost 7 bases, and 14 bases lay in between. The V gene's germline CDR1 is MNHNY and CDR2 SVGAGI (reference sequence). This CDR3 has 13 amino acids.

The rearrangement joins TRBV6-1 to TRBJ2-5; the D gene is possibly TRBD1 (5 bases). The V gene's germline CDR1 is MNHNS and CDR2 SASEGT. This CDR3 spans 13 amino acids. Between the trimmed V and J ends, which lost 4 bases and 5 bases, there was a span of 11 bases. DNA of the CDR3: TGTGCCAGCAGTGCGACCAGGGCGGAGACCCAGTACTTC. Protein sequence: CASSATRAETQYF.

The J gene is TRBJ2-3, the V gene TRBV2; 7 bases line up with TRBD2. V shed 10 bases and J 5 bases; nucleotides not matched to a gene: 15. The CDR3 contains 15 residues. Germline lookup yields CDR1 SNHLY and CDR2 FYNNEI. CDR3 bases: TGTGCCACCTCGGAAGCTAGCGGAGCCGGAGATACGCAGTATTTT. It yields the protein CATSEASGAGDTQYF. The complete variable domain, with remaining parts taken from reference TRBV2 and TRBJ2-3, reads EPEVTQTPSHQVTQMGQEVILRCVPISNHLYFYWYRQILGQKVEFLVSFYNNEISEKSEIFDDQFSVERPDGSNFTLKIRSTKLEDSAMYFCATSEASGAGDTQYFGPGTRLTVL.

In regard to this clone: A read error may account for a junction end that differs from germline. The chain recombines TRBV25-1 with TRBJ1-6; D is perhaps TRBD1 (5 bases). Germline V CDR1 and CDR2: MGHDK, SYGVNS. The CDR3 extends over 14 amino acids. The CDR3 DNA follows: TGTGCCAGCAGCGAATCAGGGTATAATTCACCCCTCCACTTT. Translation: CASSESGYNSPLHF.

The chain is built from TRBV7-9 and TRBJ2-1; D uncertain. Trimming stripped 5 bases from V and 5 bases from J, with 10 bases between. Germline V gives CDR1 SEHNR, CDR2 FQNEAQ (reference sequence). This CDR3 spans 13 amino acids. CDR3: CASSGPPNNEQFF. The CDR3 coding sequence is TGTGCCAGCAGCGGCCCTCCAAACAATGAGCAGTTCTTC. Drawing the rest from reference TRBV7-9 and TRBJ2-1, the complete variable domain is DTGVSQNPRHKITKRGQNVTFRCDPISEHNRLYWYRQTLGQGPEFLTYFQNEAQLEKSRLLSDRFSAERPKGSFSTLEIQRTEQGDSAMYLCASSGPPNNEQFFGPGTRLTVL.

This chain joins TRBV9 and TRBJ2-3; the match to TRBD1 covers 9 bases. Germline values: CDR1 SGDLS, CDR2 YYNGEE. This CDR3 has 16 amino acids. The V segment lost 2 bases and the J segment 5 bases; nucleotides outside the gene matches: 9. In DNA form, the CDR3 reads TGTGCCAGCAGCGTTCTCGCGGGACAGGGCAGAGATACGCAGTATTTT. This translates into CASSVLAGQGRDTQYF.

The rearrangement links TRBV5-4 to TRBJ2-2; 8 nucleotides agree with TRBD2. The CDR3 sequence is 14 residues long. CDR1 is SGHNT and CDR2 is YYREEE in the germline V gene (reference sequence). The trim removed 0 bases at V and 7 bases at J, leaving 2 bases unmatched. The CDR3 sequence is CASSLASGSGELFF. CDR3 nucleotide sequence: TGTGCCAGCAGCTTGGCCAGCGGGAGCGGGGAGCTGTTTTTT.

J is TRBJ1-1 and V is TRBV7-6, with 8 bases that match TRBD1. Germline CDR1 and CDR2: SGHVS and FNYEAQ. The V gene end was trimmed by 6 bases and the J gene end by 4 bases; junction bases not matched to a gene: 7. The CDR3 is 14 amino acids. The DNA of the CDR3 is TGTGCCAGCAGTTTACAGGGGGGCGGCACTGAAGCTTTCTTT. As protein: CASSLQGGGTEAFF.